This T cell receptor beta chain was captured in a study of chemoradiotherapy in HPV16-positive cancers. Study results and caveats: Candidate HPV-specific clones and E7-related TCR motifs grew in tumor during treatment. The functional HPV-specific definition rests on just a couple of HPV16-positive patients.

This clone came up a few times. Its antigen remains unidentified. The data were produced by immunoSEQ multiplex PCR, yet TCRdb's version contains in-frame clones alone and is incomplete. The sample yields some 4,900 clones, approximately 94% seen once. The CDR3 totals 13 residues. The V end was cut by 2 bases, the J end by 5 bases, with 9 bases between. The V gene's germline CDR1 is KGHSH and CDR2 LQKENI. This chain uses TRBV18 with TRBJ1-1; no definite D call. This sequence was found in a human donor with HPV-associated anogenital cancer. This sample comprised tumor tissue, obtained from a patient who underwent chemoradiotherapy. This chain's CDR3 is CASSPGVRTEAFF. Here the CDR3 DNA reads TGTGCCAGCTCACCAGGGGTGCGGACTGAAGCTTTCTTT.